A single sample gave rise to the 32 T cell receptor beta chains below, sequenced in a study of blood T cell repertoires in COVID-19 (TCRdb year 2020). Receptors were amplified or captured by the immunoSEQ multiplex PCR assay. The clones in this table, taken by TCRdb from immuneACCESS, are in-frame only. Not every clone is retained; where verified, under half of the shortfall comes from an unresolved V gene, and the cause of the rest is unknown. Present in this sample are roughly 35,000 clones, over 70% of which were seen just once. The ten top clones hold approximately 29% of the sample. What was sequenced was peripheral blood. Receptors originate from a man at least 80 years old with acute or convalescent COVID-19.

J is TRBJ2-5 and V is TRBV9; D unclear. The V gene lost 2 bases and the J gene lost 5 bases, with 10 bases spanning the gap. The CDR3 consists of 13 residues. The germline gives CDR1 SGDLS, CDR2 YYNGEE. The CDR3 sequence: CASSVFWAETQYF. The CDR3 coding sequence is TGTGCCAGCAGCGTTTTTTGGGCGGAGACCCAGTACTTC.

This clone was detected a few times. The rearrangement links TRBV5-1 to TRBJ1-6; no clear D. The CDR3 sequence is 16 residues long. Germline loops: CDR1 SGHRS, CDR2 YFSETQ. The V end was cut by 3 bases, the J end by 0 bases, with 10 bases between. The CDR3 region is CASSSGLSSYNSPLHF. In nucleotides, the CDR3 is TGCGCCAGCAGCTCGGGATTGAGCTCCTATAATTCACCCCTCCACTTT.

The chain combines TRBV19 with TRBJ2-1; 10 nucleotides line up with TRBD1. Germline V lookup: CDR1 LNHDA, CDR2 SQIVND (reference sequence). The CDR3 sequence is 15 residues long. With 5 bases clipped from V and 9 bases from J, the junction kept 10 bases outside the gene matches. The CDR3 bases are TGTGCCAGTAGTGTAACCGGGACAGGGGCATTTGAGCAGTTCTTC. As protein: CASSVTGTGAFEQFF.

The chain couples TRBV27 to TRBJ2-3; D is uncertain. Germline V lookup: CDR1 MNHEY, CDR2 SMNVEV (reference sequence). The CDR3 runs 13 residues. Between the trimmed V and J ends, which lost 4 bases and 1 base, there was a span of 6 bases. The CDR3 bases are TGTGCCAGCAGTTCCTACCGCACAGATACGCAGTATTTT. Protein: CASSSYRTDTQYF.

A few counts support this clone. The J gene is TRBJ2-5, the V gene TRBV7-8; D remains unclear. V gave up 1 base and J gave up 3 bases, with 12 bases separating them. The CDR3 sequence is 15 residues long. The germline gives CDR1 SGHVS, CDR2 FQNEAQ. CDR3 loop: CASSLEESTEETQYF. In DNA, the CDR3 is TGTGCCAGCAGCTTAGAGGAGTCTACTGAAGAGACCCAGTACTTC. Supplemented by reference TRBV7-8 and TRBJ2-5, the full variable domain reads GAGVSQSPRYKVAKRGQDVALRCDPISGHVSLFWYQQALGQGPEFLTYFQNEAQLDKSGLPSDRFFAERPEGSVSTLKIQRTQQEDSAVYLCASSLEESTEETQYFGPGTRLLVL.

The CDR3 sequence is CASSGVSSLSRSGANVLTF. CDR3 sequence (DNA): TGTGCCAGCAGTGGGGTCTCGTCCCTATCTAGGTCTGGGGCCAACGTCCTGACTTTC. V gene TRBV2 combines with J gene TRBJ2-6, with D unclear. V lost 4 bases, J lost 1 base, and 20 bases lay in between. Per the germline V gene, CDR1 is SNHLY and CDR2 is FYNNEI. The CDR3 runs to 19 residues.

This clone was recorded many times. V gene TRBV11-2 combines with J gene TRBJ1-1, with a weak D call TRBD1 (5 bases). Germline-derived CDR1 and CDR2 are SGHAT and FQNNGV. CDR3 length equals 14 residues. V lost 5 bases and J lost 6, with 16 bases in between. In DNA form, the CDR3 reads TGTGCCAGCAGCCAAACCCAGGGCGGGGCTGAAGCTTTCTTT. It translates to CASSQTQGGAEAFF.

The chain couples TRBV10-2 to TRBJ2-7, with a weak D call TRBD1 (6 bases). CDR1 and CDR2 (germline): WSHSY, SAAADI. This CDR3 spans 12 amino acids. The ends were cut back, 0 bases at V and 6 bases at J, with 6 bases in the middle. The CDR3 sequence: CASSESRGEQYF. CDR3 DNA sequence: TGCGCCAGCAGTGAGTCCAGGGGCGAGCAGTACTTC.

V gene TRBV28 combines with J gene TRBJ2-7; 7 bases line up with TRBD2. Losses at the gene ends were 5 bases for V and 1 base for J; bases not matched to a gene: 11. CDR3 length: 16 residues. In germline, CDR1 is MDHEN, CDR2 SYDVKM. CDR3 in DNA: TGTGCCAGCAGTGCCCCCGGGACTACGGTTTCCTACGAGCAGTACTTC. Residues: CASSAPGTTVSYEQYF.

This chain connects TRBV28 to TRBJ2-1, with TRBD1 matching over 9 bases. The CDR3 has 13 amino acids. V gave up 1 base and J gave up 15 bases; unmatched junction bases: 7. Germline-derived CDR1 and CDR2 are MDHEN and SYDVKM. CDR3 sequence (DNA): TGTGCCAGCAGTTTATACGGGGGACAGGGTTTGTTCTTC. It specifies CASSLYGGQGLFF.

This chain joins TRBV3-1 (or the pseudogene TRBV3-2) and TRBJ2-5, with D maybe TRBD1 (6 bases). V lost 8 bases and J 5 bases, leaving 18 bases between the germline ends. The CDR3 runs to 14 residues. The germline gives CDR1 LGHDT, CDR2 YNNKEL (reference sequence). The CDR3 here is CASGEQGNWETQYF. In DNA, the CDR3 is TGTGCCAGCGGAGAGCAGGGGAATTGGGAGACCCAGTACTTC.

The CDR3 nucleotides are TGCGCCAGCAGCTTAGGACAGCCTTACGAGCAGTACTTC. It specifies CASSLGQPYEQYF. The chain joins TRBV4-1 to TRBJ2-7; maybe TRBD1 (6 bases). Germline CDR1 MGHRA, CDR2 YSYEKL. Trimming took 5 bases from V and 4 from J, leaving 12 bases between them. The CDR3 extends over 13 amino acids.

The rearrangement links TRBV6-2 or TRBV6-3 to TRBJ2-3; the match to TRBD2 covers 11 bases. Germline V gene sequence: CDR1 MNHEY, CDR2 SVGEGT. Trimming removed 6 bases from V and 7 bases from J; junction bases left unmatched: 15. This CDR3 comprises 17 residues. CDR3 loop: CASSHGLAGGLLNTQYF. The CDR3 nucleotides read TGTGCCAGCAGCCACGGGCTAGCGGGAGGCCTACTAAATACGCAGTATTTT.

This clone was observed a handful of times. The chain is built from TRBV6-2 or TRBV6-3 and TRBJ1-3; D might be TRBD1 (5 bases). This CDR3 contains 15 residues. The V end was cut by 0 bases, the J end by 5 bases, with 11 bases between. The germline gives CDR1 MNHEY, CDR2 SVGEGT. In nucleotides, the CDR3 is TGTGCCAGCAGTTACTCGATCCGGGGGAGAAACACCATATATTTT. Its protein is CASSYSIRGRNTIYF.

The V and J genes are TRBV5-1 and TRBJ2-7; TRBD1 matches at 9 bases. V dropped 0 bases and J dropped 5; count of bases not matched to a gene: 6. The CDR3 runs 15 residues. Germline values: CDR1 SGHRS, CDR2 YFSETQ. The CDR3 spells CASSLGTGADNEQYF. The CDR3 DNA reads as TGCGCCAGCAGCTTGGGGACAGGGGCCGACAACGAGCAGTACTTC.

This sequence joins TRBV5-1 and TRBJ2-3; TRBD2 aligns across 11 bases. The V gene end was trimmed by 4 bases and the J gene end by 5 bases; junction bases not matched to a gene: 9. Germline lookup yields CDR1 SGHRS and CDR2 YFSETQ. The CDR3 consists of 16 residues. The chain's CDR3 is CASSTGTSGLGDTQYF. The DNA for the CDR3 is TGCGCCAGCAGCACCGGGACTAGCGGACTCGGAGATACGCAGTATTTT.

The DNA for the CDR3 is TGTGCCAGCAGCTCCGACCTCGGCGGGAGCAATCAGCCCCAGCATTTT. Protein: CASSSDLGGSNQPQHF. The chain links TRBV5-6 to TRBJ1-5; D call uncertain. CDR3 size: 16 residues. The V and J ends lost 3 bases and 1 base respectively, with 14 bases between them. CDR1 is SGHDT, CDR2 YYEEEE, per germline.

This clone was recorded a few times. V usage is TRBV27 and J usage is TRBJ2-1, with 16 positions matching TRBD2. Looked up from germline, CDR1 is MNHEY and CDR2 is SMNVEV (reference sequence). Germline trimming cut 0 bases from V and 4 bases from J; bases unmatched to any gene: 18. The CDR3 is 23 amino acids. Here the CDR3 reads CASSLSRQGFWGLAGGQYNEQFF. CDR3 coding DNA: TGTGCCAGCAGTTTATCGAGACAGGGGTTTTGGGGACTAGCGGGGGGGCAATACAATGAGCAGTTCTTC.

The CDR3 spells CASSVTGQGEITDTQYF. The CDR3 nucleotides read TGTGCCAGCAGTGTAACGGGACAGGGGGAGATCACAGATACGCAGTATTTT. V usage is TRBV28 and J usage is TRBJ2-3; 11 positions match TRBD1. CDR3 length: 17 amino acids. Germline V CDR1 and CDR2: MDHEN, SYDVKM. V lost 5 bases to trimming and J lost 2 bases; unmatched junction nucleotides: 9.

The rearrangement joins TRBV25-1 to TRBJ2-7; 8 nucleotides line up with TRBD2. The CDR3 covers 13 residues. V was pared by 8 bases and J by 3 bases, with 6 bases of the junction left unmatched. CDR1 and CDR2 from the germline V gene are MGHDK and SYGVNS. The CDR3 DNA reads TGTGCCAGCCAGACTAGCGATCACTACGAGCAGTACTTC. Translated: CASQTSDHYEQYF.

The chain recombines TRBV6-5 with TRBJ2-7, with D tentatively TRBD1 (5 bases). The germline CDR1 and CDR2 sequences are MNHEY and SVGAGI. V lost 8 bases and J 9 bases, leaving 14 bases between the germline ends. There are 11 residues in the CDR3. The CDR3 is CASGVGPGQYF. The CDR3 bases are TGTGCCAGCGGGGTGGGGCCGGGGCAGTACTTC.

The chain combines TRBV20-1 with TRBJ1-2, with TRBD1 as a possible D gene (6 bases). V dropped 3 bases and J dropped 7 bases, with 21 bases sitting between them. CDR3 length: 15 residues. Germline V gene lookup returns CDR1 DFQATT and CDR2 SNEGSKA (reference sequence). The CDR3 is CSASLPGQSDVGYTF. CDR3 DNA sequence: TGCAGTGCTAGTCTCCCCGGACAGTCTGATGTTGGCTACACCTTC.

This chain links TRBV29-1 with TRBJ1-2, with a tentative D call TRBD1 (6 bases). With 0 bases removed from V and 3 bases from J, the gap between germline ends came to 11 bases. Per germline, CDR1 SQVTM and CDR2 ANQGSEA. CDR3 length: 14 amino acids. The CDR3, as DNA: TGCAGCGTTGAAGAGTGGGCAGGGGACTATGGCTACACCTTC. Amino acids: CSVEEWAGDYGYTF.

The chain joins TRBV24-1 to TRBJ2-1, with unresolved D. V gave up 2 bases and J gave up 1 base, with 8 bases separating them. CDR1 is KGHDR and CDR2 is SFDVKD in the germline V gene. This CDR3 is built from 15 residues. Here the CDR3 reads CATSDSELSYNEQFF. CDR3 bases: TGTGCCACCAGTGATTCCGAGCTTTCCTACAATGAGCAGTTCTTC.

The V and J genes are TRBV5-1 and TRBJ2-2; D may be TRBD2 (6 bases). V lost 4 bases, J lost 5 bases, and 15 bases lay in between. Germline V gives CDR1 SGHRS, CDR2 YFSETQ. CDR3 size: 15 residues. Written as DNA, the CDR3 is TGCGCCAGCAGCCTGGACGGGGGATGGACCGGGGAGCTGTTTTTT. Translation: CASSLDGGWTGELFF.

J is TRBJ1-5 and V is TRBV6-2 or TRBV6-3; D unclear. The germline V and J ends were trimmed by 6 bases and 1 base, with 7 bases remaining between them. There are 13 residues in the CDR3. CDR1 is MNHEY and CDR2 is SVGEGT in the germline V gene. Here the CDR3 reads CASSRQSNQPQHF. The CDR3 coding sequence is TGTGCCAGCAGCCGACAAAGCAATCAGCCCCAGCATTTT.

V usage is TRBV20-1 and J usage is TRBJ2-5; 8 nucleotides line up with TRBD1. V gave up 3 bases and J gave up 4 bases; unmatched junction bases: 13. CDR1 and CDR2 (germline): DFQATT, SNEGSKA (reference sequence). The CDR3 extends over 16 amino acids. This CDR3 is CSASDRPQGAGETQYF. CDR3 in DNA: TGCAGTGCTAGTGATAGGCCGCAGGGGGCGGGAGAGACCCAGTACTTC.

A single count supports this clone. The chain links TRBV7-2 to TRBJ1-5; a weak D match, TRBD1 (5 bases). V shed 3 bases and J shed 6 bases, with 12 bases lying between them. Germline-derived CDR1 and CDR2 are SGHTA and FQGNSA. This CDR3 has 14 amino acids. Written as DNA, the CDR3 is TGTGCCAGCAGCTTTGGAGGGGCAGGTCAGCCCCAGCATTTT. This sequence encodes CASSFGGAGQPQHF.

This clone is classed as medium-sized. This chain joins TRBV19 and TRBJ1-1; TRBD1 matches at 8 bases. Trimming removed 4 bases from V and 0 bases from J; junction bases left unmatched: 7. CDR3 size: 16 residues. Germline lookup yields CDR1 LNHDA and CDR2 SQIVND (reference sequence). The CDR3 loop reads CASSKAGTGMNTEAFF. The CDR3 DNA follows: TGTGCCAGTAGTAAGGCGGGGACAGGTATGAACACTGAAGCTTTCTTT.

By share of the sample, this clone is medium-sized (0.01 to 0.1%). V and J are TRBV27 and TRBJ2-7, with 8 bases matching TRBD1. Germline V gives CDR1 MNHEY, CDR2 SMNVEV (reference sequence). The CDR3 spans 14 residues. Trimming took 8 bases from V and 5 from J; bases not matched to a gene: 11. CDR3 in DNA: TGTGCCAGCCGGGGACAGGAGAGTATCCACGAGCAGTACTTC. Residues: CASRGQESIHEQYF.

J is TRBJ2-7 and V is TRBV19, with 9 bases fitting TRBD2. With 9 bases clipped from V and 7 bases from J, the junction kept 13 bases outside the gene matches. Per germline, CDR1 LNHDA and CDR2 SQIVND (reference sequence). This CDR3 has 14 residues. CDR3: CASARGLAGREQYF. For the CDR3, the DNA is TGTGCCAGCGCTCGGGGGCTAGCGGGACGGGAGCAGTACTTC.

The chain links TRBV5-5 to TRBJ1-5; D gene unclear. Trimming cost V 0 bases and J 1 base, with 8 bases left between them. This CDR3 has 15 amino acids. Germline loops: CDR1 SGHKS, CDR2 YYEKEE (reference sequence). CDR3 DNA: TGTGCCAGCAGCTTGGGGCCGGGAAGCAATCAGCCCCAGCATTTT. Protein sequence: CASSLGPGSNQPQHF. The full variable domain, its missing parts supplied by reference TRBV5-5 and TRBJ1-5, is DAGVTQSPTHLIKTRGQQVTLRCSPISGHKSVSWYQQVLGQGPQFIFQYYEKEERGRGNFPDRFSARQFPNYSSELNVNALLLGDSALYLCASSLGPGSNQPQHFGDGTRLSIL.